This T cell receptor beta chain was identified during a study of cytomegalovirus exposure and HLA in healthy donors. Here immunoSEQ multiplex PCR was the method, and the copy in TCRdb shows in-frame clones only, minus some. The sample records 250,000 to 400,000 clones, roughly 90% being singletons. The germline CDR1 and CDR2 sequences are LNHDA and SQIVND (reference sequence). The CDR3 totals 16 residues. The ends lost 3 bases at V and 6 bases at J; junction bases unmatched: 9. The sequenced material came from PBMCs. The chain combines TRBV19 with TRBJ1-5, with 9 nucleotides matching TRBD1. This clonotype originated in a man aged 25-45 years in good health and CMV-seronegative. CDR3 region: CASSIQPGQGGQPQHF. The CDR3 DNA sequence: TGTGCCAGTAGTATTCAACCGGGACAGGGCGGTCAGCCCCAGCATTTT.